Shown below are 32 T cell receptor beta chains from a single sample sequenced in a study of OX40 agonist ivuxolimab in advanced cancers. Library creation used the immunoSEQ multiplex PCR assay. This is the immuneACCESS table as TCRdb keeps it, with only in-frame sequences that have V and J called. A part of the clones is gone; compared with another copy, unresolved V genes explain less than half, and the rest is unexplained. The sample table shows approximately 66,000 clones, and 80% to 90% are seen once. 0.6% to 0.8% of the sample comes from the top ten. The sample was CD4+ or CD8+ T cells sorted from blood, taken in a trial of the OX40 agonist ivuxolimab. These receptors were collected from an adult with an advanced solid tumor such as melanoma, head and neck, liver or kidney cancer.

This clone appeared a few times. This sequence joins TRBV4-3 and TRBJ2-2; 9 bases fit TRBD1. CDR1 LGHNA and CDR2 YSLEER come from the germline V gene. After removal of 4 bases from V and 3 bases from J, the junction contained 12 bases not matched to a gene. CDR3 length equals 18 residues. As DNA, the CDR3 is TGCGCCAGCAGCCCGGGGACAGGGAGAGGTTCGGACACCGGGGAGCTGTTTTTT. This codes for CASSPGTGRGSDTGELFF.

The V gene is TRBV29-1, the J gene TRBJ1-2; the D gene is possibly TRBD1 (6 bases). This CDR3 is 12 amino acids long. V lost 4 bases and J 12 bases, leaving 18 bases between the germline ends. The germline CDR1 and CDR2 sequences are SQVTM and ANQGSEA. CDR3 protein: CSVGGPTGGHTF. CDR3 in DNA: TGCAGCGTTGGGGGACCGACAGGCGGCCACACCTTC. The entire variable domain, with the rest obtained from reference TRBV29-1 and TRBJ1-2, is as follows: SAVISQKPSRDICQRGTSLTIQCQVDSQVTMMFWYRQQPGQSLTLIATANQGSEATYESGFVIDKFPISRPNLTFSTLTVSNMSPEDSSIYLCSVGGPTGGHTFGSGTRLTVV.

The genes are TRBV7-2 and TRBJ1-1; D is possibly TRBD1 (5 bases). Germline V gives CDR1 SGHTA, CDR2 FQGNSA. The CDR3 consists of 17 residues. V dropped 5 bases and J dropped 0 bases, with 19 bases sitting between them. The CDR3 spells CASSKDPWGSMNTEAFF. The CDR3 coding sequence is TGTGCCAGCAGCAAAGACCCCTGGGGGAGCATGAACACTGAAGCTTTCTTT.

This clone was observed a few times. The V gene is TRBV6-5, the J gene TRBJ2-5, with 8 bases fitting TRBD2. Germline V lookup: CDR1 MNHEY, CDR2 SVGAGI. With 4 bases clipped from V and 5 bases from J, the junction kept 9 bases outside the gene matches. The CDR3 covers 15 residues. The CDR3 DNA sequence: TGTGCCAGCAGTTCACCACTCGGGGGGGCCGAGACCCAGTACTTC. This codes for CASSSPLGGAETQYF.

The chain employs TRBV12-2 and TRBJ2-2. TRBV12-2 is deemed a pseudogene. The CDR3 is made up of 15 amino acids. Here the CDR3 reads CASPSPGEDTGELFF. The CDR3 DNA reads as TGTGCAAGCCCCTCGCCAGGAGAGGACACCGGGGAGCTGTTTTTT.

CDR3 amino acids: CASLRQGGTEKLFF. The CDR3 DNA is TGTGCCAGTCTCCGGCAGGGGGGGACCGAAAAACTGTTTTTT. The chain uses TRBV28 and TRBJ1-4; 7 nucleotides align to TRBD1. This CDR3 is 14 amino acids long. Looked up from germline, CDR1 is MDHEN and CDR2 is SYDVKM. The V and J ends lost 9 bases and 8 bases, in that order; junction bases with no gene match: 12. Filled out from reference TRBV28 and TRBJ1-4, the complete variable domain reads DVKVTQSSRYLVKRTGEKVFLECVQDMDHENMFWYRQDPGLGLRLIYFSYDVKMKEKGDIPEGYSVSREKKERFSLILESASTNQTSMYLCASLRQGGTEKLFFGSGTQLSVL.

The chain uses TRBV20-1 and TRBJ2-3; no reliable D call. This CDR3 region has 11 residues. Germline loops: CDR1 DFQATT, CDR2 SNEGSKA (reference sequence). V lost 5 bases and J 0 bases, leaving 3 bases between the germline ends. The CDR3 reads CSAPSTDTQYF. The CDR3 DNA sequence: TGCAGTGCTCCAAGCACAGATACGCAGTATTTT.

The rearrangement uses TRBV2 and TRBJ2-1; 9 bases fit TRBD1. In germline, CDR1 is SNHLY, CDR2 FYNNEI. J lost 5 bases, V lost 8 bases, and 10 bases had no gene match. The CDR3 extends over 15 amino acids. CDR3: CASVVQGAINNEQFF. The DNA of the CDR3 is TGTGCCAGCGTTGTACAGGGGGCGATTAACAATGAGCAGTTCTTC.

This clone was seen just once. The chain links TRBV6-1 to TRBJ2-7; a weak D match, TRBD2 (6 bases). CDR1 is MNHNS and CDR2 is SASEGT in the germline V gene. The CDR3 totals 14 residues. Trimming removed 5 bases from V and 2 bases from J, with 13 bases in between. In nucleotides, the CDR3 is TGTGCCAGCAGTTATCAGGGCGGGACCTACGAGCAGTACTTC. It is translated as CASSYQGGTYEQYF.

The chain links TRBV29-1 to TRBJ2-3, with D possibly being TRBD1 or TRBD2 (5 bases each). V was clipped by 4 bases and J by 3 bases, with 14 bases between them. CDR3 length equals 14 residues. Germline V gene lookup returns CDR1 SQVTM and CDR2 ANQGSEA. The CDR3 loop reads CSVGRQGGTDTQYF. CDR3 bases: TGCAGCGTTGGGAGGCAGGGTGGGACAGATACGCAGTATTTT.

This rearrangement joins TRBV7-9 to TRBJ2-6; unclear D gene. The germline gives CDR1 SEHNR, CDR2 FQNEAQ (reference sequence). This CDR3 comprises 17 residues. The V and J ends lost 2 bases and 0 bases respectively, with 11 bases between them. The CDR3 loop reads CASSLNRRDSGANVLTF. The CDR3 DNA reads as TGTGCCAGCAGCTTAAACAGACGAGACTCTGGGGCCAACGTCCTGACTTTC.

The chain has TRBV4-3 and TRBJ1-4, with TRBD1 identical over 10 bases. This CDR3 is 15 amino acids long. V lost 4 bases and J lost 6; bases outside the gene matches: 5. Looked up from germline, CDR1 is LGHNA and CDR2 is YSLEER. The CDR3 is CASSRRQGADEKLFF. In nucleotides, the CDR3 is TGCGCCAGCAGCCGTCGACAGGGGGCCGATGAAAAACTGTTTTTT.

The chain is built from TRBV18 and TRBJ2-7, with D perhaps assigned TRBD1 or TRBD2 (5 bases each). Trimming took off 6 bases at V and 7 bases at J, with 16 bases between the two ends. The germline V gene has CDR1 KGHSH and CDR2 LQKENI. The CDR3 runs 13 residues. CDR3 region: CASSPGTAGEQYF. As DNA, the CDR3 is TGTGCCAGCTCTCCCGGGACCGCCGGTGAGCAGTACTTC.

The chain links TRBV5-6 to TRBJ1-1; the D gene is possibly TRBD1 (6 bases). The V end was cut by 0 bases, the J end by 4 bases, with 13 bases between. CDR3 length equals 15 residues. Germline V gives CDR1 SGHDT, CDR2 YYEEEE. The CDR3 DNA follows: TGTGCCAGCAGCTTGGATTCAGGGGCGAGCACTGAAGCTTTCTTT. It yields the protein CASSLDSGASTEAFF. Drawing the rest from reference TRBV5-6 and TRBJ1-1, the complete variable domain is DAGVTQSPTHLIKTRGQQVTLRCSPKSGHDTVSWYQQALGQGPQFIFQYYEEEERQRGNFPDRFSGHQFPNYSSELNVNALLLGDSALYLCASSLDSGASTEAFFGQGTRLTVV.

This clone is a singleton in its sample. The V call is TRBV11-2, the J call TRBJ2-7; 13 bases match TRBD2. This CDR3 has 14 amino acids. J lost 7 bases, V lost 7 bases, and 7 bases had no gene match. Germline lookup yields CDR1 SGHAT and CDR2 FQNNGV. CDR3 bases: TGTGCCAGCATCCGGACTAGCGGGAGTTCGGAGCAGTACTTC. This translates into CASIRTSGSSEQYF.

V usage is TRBV7-2 and J usage is TRBJ2-7; no clear D. The V and J ends lost 2 bases and 3 bases respectively, with 5 bases between them. This CDR3 comprises 12 residues. Per the germline V gene, CDR1 is SGHTA and CDR2 is FQGNSA. The CDR3 DNA reads TGTGCCAGCAGCTTAAATGACTACGAGCAGTACTTC. Encoded protein: CASSLNDYEQYF.

The chain carries TRBV5-1 and TRBJ1-2; no clear D. Germline V gene data show CDR1 as SGHRS and CDR2 as YFSETQ. The CDR3 runs 14 residues. V was cut by 4 bases and J by 6 bases, with 16 bases left in between. The CDR3 DNA is TGCGCCAGCAGCCCGGCGAGAACGAATGATGGCTACACCTTC. Its translation: CASSPARTNDGYTF.

This chain uses TRBV6-5 with TRBJ2-6; D unresolved. Trimming pared 2 bases from V and 0 bases from J, leaving 2 bases between. CDR1 MNHEY and CDR2 SVGAGI come from the germline V gene. The CDR3 is made up of 14 amino acids. CDR3 bases: TGTGCCAGCAGTTACGCCTCTGGGGCCAACGTCCTGACTTTC. Translation: CASSYASGANVLTF.

The V and J genes are TRBV7-9 and TRBJ2-1; TRBD1 matches at 10 bases. Germline loops: CDR1 SEHNR, CDR2 FQNEAQ (reference sequence). V gave up 3 bases and J gave up 8 bases; unmatched junction bases: 13. This CDR3 comprises 17 residues. The CDR3 DNA reads TGTGCCAGCAGCTTCACGCTAAATCGGGACAGGGGTTATGAGCAGTTCTTC. This translates into CASSFTLNRDRGYEQFF.

This clone showed up just once. The chain uses TRBV19 and TRBJ2-1, with D perhaps matching TRBD2 (6 bases). The CDR3 is made up of 17 amino acids. The V end was cut by 5 bases, the J end by 4 bases, with 21 bases between. The germline V gene encodes CDR1 LNHDA and CDR2 SQIVND (reference sequence). CDR3 sequence: CASSPGSAGPRYNEQFF. In DNA, the CDR3 is TGTGCCAGTAGTCCAGGGTCGGCGGGGCCACGATACAATGAGCAGTTCTTC.

This clone was recorded a few times. This chain links TRBV11-3 with TRBJ1-1; TRBD1 might be the D (6 bases). This CDR3 spans 14 amino acids. Trimming took 4 bases from V and 3 from J, leaving 12 bases between them. Germline CDR1 is SGHNT and CDR2 is YENEEA. CDR3 sequence: CASSSRGLDTEAFF. DNA for the CDR3: TGTGCCAGCAGCTCCAGGGGTTTAGACACTGAAGCTTTCTTT.

This chain links TRBV6-6 with TRBJ2-2; unclear D gene. The CDR3 sequence is 13 residues long. Deletions cut 3 bases from V and 0 bases from J, with 2 bases between. Germline V gives CDR1 MNHNY, CDR2 SVGAGI (reference sequence). The CDR3 loop is CASSYSNTGELFF. The CDR3 DNA reads as TGTGCCAGCAGTTATTCGAACACCGGGGAGCTGTTTTTT.

In this sample, this clone turned up a few times. The chain uses TRBV7-8 and TRBJ1-1; no reliable D call. The CDR3 loop spans 13 amino acids. With 5 bases removed from V and 3 bases from J, the gap between germline ends came to 10 bases. Germline loops: CDR1 SGHVS, CDR2 FQNEAQ. The CDR3 nucleotides are TGTGCCAGCAGCGATTCGGGTGACACTGAAGCTTTCTTT. Protein sequence: CASSDSGDTEAFF.

V gene TRBV20-1 combines with J gene TRBJ2-7; D perhaps matches TRBD1 (5 bases). The germline V and J ends were trimmed by 5 bases and 2 bases, with 7 bases remaining between them. Looked up from germline, CDR1 is DFQATT and CDR2 is SNEGSKA (reference sequence). This CDR3 is 11 amino acids long. CDR3 nucleotide sequence: TGCAGTGCTCCGGACACCTACGAGCAGTACTTC. Its translation is CSAPDTYEQYF.

The chain uses TRBV4-3 and TRBJ2-6; 8 bases map to TRBD2. Germline trimming cut 0 bases from V and 0 bases from J; bases unmatched to any gene: 1. CDR1 is LGHNA, CDR2 YSLEER, per germline. CDR3 length: 17 residues. CDR3 sequence (DNA): TGCGCCAGCAGCCAAGACGGGAGGGCCTCTGGGGCCAACGTCCTGACTTTC. The encoded protein is CASSQDGRASGANVLTF.

Only a few counts were recorded for this clone. This chain joins TRBV2 and TRBJ2-3, with D maybe TRBD1 (6 bases). CDR3 length: 14 amino acids. The V gene's germline CDR1 is SNHLY and CDR2 FYNNEI. Trimming removed 7 bases at V and 0 bases at J, with 11 bases between. For the CDR3, the DNA is TGTGCCAGCAAGATGGGACATAGCACAGATACGCAGTATTTT. As protein: CASKMGHSTDTQYF.

The chain employs TRBV5-4 and TRBJ1-6; D perhaps matches TRBD1 (6 bases). V lost 0 bases, J lost 9 bases, and 10 bases lay in between. The CDR3 runs to 14 residues. Germline V CDR1 and CDR2: SGHNT, YYREEE (reference sequence). The CDR3 bases are TGTGCCAGCAGCTTGGGGCAGGGGAGTTCACCCCTCCACTTT. This translates into CASSLGQGSSPLHF.

The sample holds a few counts of this clone. The chain employs TRBV4-3 and TRBJ1-6; D ambiguous. The germline V gene has CDR1 LGHNA and CDR2 YSLEER. Deletions cut 0 bases from V and 7 bases from J, with 10 bases between. The CDR3 is 15 amino acids. CDR3 in DNA: TGCGCCAGCAGCCAAGAGTGGGGTCGGAATTCACCCCTCCACTTT. Its protein is CASSQEWGRNSPLHF.

This clone was counted a few times. The sample contains more than one DNA sequence encoding this CDR3. V and J are TRBV18 and TRBJ2-1; no clear D. The V gene's germline CDR1 is KGHSH and CDR2 LQKENI. Trimming cost V 2 bases and J 8 bases, with 13 bases left between them. CDR3 length: 14 residues. In nucleotides, the CDR3 is TGTGCCAGCTCACCAAGGACGCGTGGCGATGAGCAGTTCTTC. Its protein product is CASSPRTRGDEQFF.

The chain recombines TRBV27 with TRBJ1-5; D is unclear. CDR3 size: 16 residues. In germline, CDR1 is MNHEY, CDR2 SMNVEV (reference sequence). Trimming removed 4 bases at V and 2 bases at J, with 15 bases between. The CDR3 sequence: CASSSSGRAGNQPQHF. Here the CDR3 DNA reads TGTGCCAGCAGTTCATCCGGGAGGGCTGGCAATCAGCCCCAGCATTTT.

This CDR3 is CAWNTGGTHYGYTF. The CDR3 DNA reads as TGTGCCTGGAATACAGGGGGCACGCACTATGGCTACACCTTC. J is TRBJ1-2 and V is TRBV30; 9 bases line up with TRBD1. Germline V gene lookup returns CDR1 GTSNPN and CDR2 SVGIG (reference sequence). The CDR3 has 14 amino acids. V gave up 4 bases and J gave up 3 bases; unmatched junction bases: 6.

The genes are TRBV6-5 and TRBJ2-5; TRBD1 or TRBD2 may be the D gene (6 bases each). V lost 1 base and J lost 8, with 11 bases in between. CDR1 is MNHEY, CDR2 SVGAGI, per germline. CDR3 length equals 13 residues. CDR3 sequence reads: CASSYLKGGTQYF. The CDR3 bases are TGTGCCAGCAGTTACTTGAAGGGGGGAACCCAGTACTTC.